In this sample, the clone carrying this T cell receptor (beta chain) turned up many times. The data derive from a study of identical twins. A universal primer site was added by template switching, and unique molecular identifiers were carried by the cDNA. Via MiXCR, TCRdb re-called the 5' RACE reads, giving one row per CDR3 protein. This sample has around 240,000 distinct CDR3 sequences, with 5.5% to 8% found just once. Germline values: CDR1 SGHRS, CDR2 YFSETQ. This CDR3 has 18 amino acids. After removal of 1 base from V and 4 bases from J, the junction contained 15 bases not matched to a gene. Healthy Caucasians provided all donations. The data also belong to a second study, concerning yellow fever vaccine responses in identical twins.

This clonotype was sampled from a woman under 30 in good health. Sequenced: memory (CD45RO+) T cells sorted from blood. The chain employs TRBV5-1 and TRBJ2-7; TRBD2 agrees at 9 bases. The CDR3 nucleotides are TGCGCCAGCAGCTTGATGGCTAGCGGGAACCCCGCCATATACGAGCAGTACTTC. As protein: CASSLMASGNPAIYEQYF.